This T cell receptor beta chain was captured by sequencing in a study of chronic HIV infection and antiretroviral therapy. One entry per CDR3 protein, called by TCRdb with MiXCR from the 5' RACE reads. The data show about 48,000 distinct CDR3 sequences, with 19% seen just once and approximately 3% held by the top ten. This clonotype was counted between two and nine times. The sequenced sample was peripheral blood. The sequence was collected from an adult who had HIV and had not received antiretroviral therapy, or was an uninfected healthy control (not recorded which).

CDR3 sequence: CASSLSGQGGDTQYF. The CDR3 bases are TGTGCCAGCAGCTTATCCGGACAGGGAGGAGATACGCAGTATTTT. This chain joins TRBV7-3 and TRBJ2-3; TRBD1 matches at 8 bases. The CDR3 totals 15 residues. The trim removed 2 bases at V and 5 bases at J, leaving 6 bases unmatched. CDR1 is SGHTA and CDR2 is FQGTGA in the germline V gene.